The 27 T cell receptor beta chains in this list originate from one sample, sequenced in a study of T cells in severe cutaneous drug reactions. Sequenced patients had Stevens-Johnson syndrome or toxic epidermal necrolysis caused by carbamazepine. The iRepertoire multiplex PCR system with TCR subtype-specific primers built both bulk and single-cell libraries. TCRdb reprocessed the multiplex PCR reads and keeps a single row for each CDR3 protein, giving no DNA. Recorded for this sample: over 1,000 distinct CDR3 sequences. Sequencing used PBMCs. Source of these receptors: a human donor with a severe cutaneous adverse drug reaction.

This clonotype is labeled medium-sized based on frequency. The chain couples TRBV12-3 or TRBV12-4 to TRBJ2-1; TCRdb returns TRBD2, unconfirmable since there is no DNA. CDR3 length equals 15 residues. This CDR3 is CASSPTSGGYNEQFF.

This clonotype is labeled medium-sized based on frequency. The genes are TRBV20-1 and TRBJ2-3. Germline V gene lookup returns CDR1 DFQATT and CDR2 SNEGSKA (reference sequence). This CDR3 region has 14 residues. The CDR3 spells CSARDTASPDTQYF.

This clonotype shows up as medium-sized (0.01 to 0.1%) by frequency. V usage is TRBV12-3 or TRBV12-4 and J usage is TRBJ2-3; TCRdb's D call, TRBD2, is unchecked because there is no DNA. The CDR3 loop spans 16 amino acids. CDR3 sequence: CASRGLAGVRPDTQYF.

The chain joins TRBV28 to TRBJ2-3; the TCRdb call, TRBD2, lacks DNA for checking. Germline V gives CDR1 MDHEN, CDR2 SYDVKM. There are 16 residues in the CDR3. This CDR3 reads CASIRRRAASTDTQYF.

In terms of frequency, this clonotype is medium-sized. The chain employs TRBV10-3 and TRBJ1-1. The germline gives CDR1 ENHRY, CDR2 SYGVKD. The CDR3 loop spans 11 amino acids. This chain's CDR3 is CAIGSNTEAFF.

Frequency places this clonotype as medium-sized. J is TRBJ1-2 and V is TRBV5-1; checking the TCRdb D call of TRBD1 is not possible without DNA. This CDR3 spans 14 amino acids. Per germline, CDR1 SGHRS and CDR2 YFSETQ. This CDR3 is CASSLAGTGDGYTF.

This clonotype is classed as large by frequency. The CDR3 region is CASKQGGWTEAFF. The chain combines TRBV28 with TRBJ1-1; lacking DNA, the TRBD1 call made by TCRdb goes unchecked. The CDR3 covers 13 residues. The germline CDR1 and CDR2 sequences are MDHEN and SYDVKM.

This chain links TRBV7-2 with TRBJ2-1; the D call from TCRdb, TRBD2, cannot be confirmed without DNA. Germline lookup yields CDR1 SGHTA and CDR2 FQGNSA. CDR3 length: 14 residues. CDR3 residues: CASSTSGANNEQFF.

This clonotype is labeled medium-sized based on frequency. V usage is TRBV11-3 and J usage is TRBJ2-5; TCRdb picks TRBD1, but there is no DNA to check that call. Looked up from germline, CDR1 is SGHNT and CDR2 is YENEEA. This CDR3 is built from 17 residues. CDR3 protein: CASSPRGNSNPQETQYF.

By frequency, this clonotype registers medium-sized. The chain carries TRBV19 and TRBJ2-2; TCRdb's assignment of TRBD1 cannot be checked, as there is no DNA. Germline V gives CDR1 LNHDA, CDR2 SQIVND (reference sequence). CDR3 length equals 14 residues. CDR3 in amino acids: CASKEGAGTGELFF.

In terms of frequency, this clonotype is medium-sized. Here the CDR3 reads CASSSPEATEAFF. The chain employs TRBV9 and TRBJ1-1; TCRdb picks TRBD1, but there is no DNA to check that call. The CDR3 loop spans 13 amino acids. Germline loops: CDR1 SGDLS, CDR2 YYNGEE.

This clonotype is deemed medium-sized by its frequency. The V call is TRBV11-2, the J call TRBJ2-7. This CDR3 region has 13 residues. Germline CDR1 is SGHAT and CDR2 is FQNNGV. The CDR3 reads CASSLGATPVQYF. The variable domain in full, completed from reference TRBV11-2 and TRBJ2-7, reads EAGVAQSPRYKIIEKRQSVAFWCNPISGHATLYWYQQILGQGPKLLIQFQNNGVVDDSQLPKDRFSAERLKGVDSTLKIQPAKLEDSAVYLCASSLGATPVQYFGPGTRLTVT.

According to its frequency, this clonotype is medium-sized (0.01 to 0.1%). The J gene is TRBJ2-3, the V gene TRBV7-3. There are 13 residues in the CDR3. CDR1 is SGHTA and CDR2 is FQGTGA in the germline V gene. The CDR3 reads CASSRLGSDTQYF.

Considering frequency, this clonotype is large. The CDR3 protein is CASSRISGHIDYEQYF. This chain connects TRBV28 to TRBJ2-7; TCRdb proposes TRBD1, but this gene call is untestable without DNA. CDR1 is MDHEN and CDR2 is SYDVKM in the germline V gene. CDR3 size: 16 residues.

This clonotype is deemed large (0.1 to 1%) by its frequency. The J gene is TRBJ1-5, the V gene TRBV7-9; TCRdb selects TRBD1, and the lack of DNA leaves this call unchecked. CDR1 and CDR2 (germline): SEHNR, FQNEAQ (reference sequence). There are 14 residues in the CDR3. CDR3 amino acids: CASSLGTGYQPQHF.

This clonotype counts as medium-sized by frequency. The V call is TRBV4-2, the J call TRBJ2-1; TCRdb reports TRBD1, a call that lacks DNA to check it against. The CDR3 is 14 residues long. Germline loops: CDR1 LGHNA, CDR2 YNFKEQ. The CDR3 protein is CASSQWTGDGEQFF.

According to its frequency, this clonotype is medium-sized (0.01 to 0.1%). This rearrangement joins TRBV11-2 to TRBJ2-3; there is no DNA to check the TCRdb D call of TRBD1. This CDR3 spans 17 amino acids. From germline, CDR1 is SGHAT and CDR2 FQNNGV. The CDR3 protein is CASSSHGTGGLGDTQYF.

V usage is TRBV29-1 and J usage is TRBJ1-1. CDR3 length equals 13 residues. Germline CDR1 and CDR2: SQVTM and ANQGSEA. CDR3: CSVVVDSKAEAFF.

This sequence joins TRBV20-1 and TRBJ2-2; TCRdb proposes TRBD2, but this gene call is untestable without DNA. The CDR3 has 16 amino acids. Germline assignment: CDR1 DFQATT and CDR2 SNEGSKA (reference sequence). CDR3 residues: CSARTTSGYAAGELFF.

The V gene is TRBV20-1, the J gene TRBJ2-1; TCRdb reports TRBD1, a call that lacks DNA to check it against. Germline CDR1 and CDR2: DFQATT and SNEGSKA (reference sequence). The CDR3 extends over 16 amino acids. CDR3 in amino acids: CSASSRVQGKVNEQFF.

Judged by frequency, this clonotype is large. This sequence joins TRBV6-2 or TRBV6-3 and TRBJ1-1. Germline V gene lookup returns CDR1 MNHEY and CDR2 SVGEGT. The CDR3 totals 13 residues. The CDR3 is CASSYSGGTEAFF.

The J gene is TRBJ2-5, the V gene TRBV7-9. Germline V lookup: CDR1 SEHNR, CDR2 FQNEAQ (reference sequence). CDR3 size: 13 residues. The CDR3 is CASSLTQEETQYF.

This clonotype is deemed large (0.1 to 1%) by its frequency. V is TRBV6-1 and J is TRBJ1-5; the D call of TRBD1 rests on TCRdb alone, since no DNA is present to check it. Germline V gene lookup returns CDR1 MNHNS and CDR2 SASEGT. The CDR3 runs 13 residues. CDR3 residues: CASSPGGNQPQHF.

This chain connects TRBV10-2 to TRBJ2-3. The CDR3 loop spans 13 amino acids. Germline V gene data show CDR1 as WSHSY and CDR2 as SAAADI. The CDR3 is CASSETLYDTQYF.

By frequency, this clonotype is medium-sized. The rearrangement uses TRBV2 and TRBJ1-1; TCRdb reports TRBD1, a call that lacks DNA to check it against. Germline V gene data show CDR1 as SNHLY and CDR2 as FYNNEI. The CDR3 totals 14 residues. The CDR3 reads CASSQTRGDTEAFF.

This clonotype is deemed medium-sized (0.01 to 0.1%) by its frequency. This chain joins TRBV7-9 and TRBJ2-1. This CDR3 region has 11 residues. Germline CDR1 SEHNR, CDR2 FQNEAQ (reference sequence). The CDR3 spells CASSLTYEQFF.

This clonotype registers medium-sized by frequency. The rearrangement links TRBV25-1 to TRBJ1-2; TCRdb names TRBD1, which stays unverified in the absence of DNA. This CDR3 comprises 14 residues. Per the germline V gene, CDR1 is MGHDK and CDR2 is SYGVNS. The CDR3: CASSESPEYGGYTF.